The source of this TCR beta chain is a study of cytomegalovirus exposure and HLA in healthy donors. This CDR3 has 16 residues. From germline, CDR1 is SGHRS and CDR2 YFSETQ. V lost 0 bases to trimming and J lost 5 bases, with 14 bases between them. The PCR contained 60 Vbeta and 13 Jbeta primers. TCRdb's copy holds only in-frame clones and misses some; the assay was immunoSEQ multiplex PCR. The data contain about 120,000 clones, roughly three quarters of them singletons. The source material was PBMCs. The clonotype originates from a woman aged 40 to 50 in good health and CMV-seropositive. The chain carries TRBV5-1 and TRBJ1-4; a possible D gene is TRBD1 (5 bases). The CDR3 reads CASSLALGQGNEKLFF. The DNA for the CDR3 is TGCGCCAGCAGCTTGGCCTTGGGCCAGGGAAATGAAAAACTGTTTTTT. Using reference TRBV5-1 and TRBJ1-4 for the parts outside the CDR3, the full variable domain is KAGVTQTPRYLIKTRGQQVTLSCSPISGHRSVSWYQQTPGQGLQFLFEYFSETQRNKGNFPGRFSGRQFSNSRSEMNVSTLELGDSALYLCASSLALGQGNEKLFFGSGTQLSVL.